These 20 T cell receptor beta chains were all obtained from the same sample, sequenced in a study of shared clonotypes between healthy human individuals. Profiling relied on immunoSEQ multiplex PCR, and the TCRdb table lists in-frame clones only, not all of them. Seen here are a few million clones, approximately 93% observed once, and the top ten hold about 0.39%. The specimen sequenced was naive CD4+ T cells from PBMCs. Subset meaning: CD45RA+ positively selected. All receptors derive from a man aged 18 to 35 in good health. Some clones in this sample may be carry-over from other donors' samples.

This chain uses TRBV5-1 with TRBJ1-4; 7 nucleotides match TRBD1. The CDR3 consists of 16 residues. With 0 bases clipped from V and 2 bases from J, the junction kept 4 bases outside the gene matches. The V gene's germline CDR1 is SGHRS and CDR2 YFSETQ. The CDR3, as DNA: TGCGCCAGCAGCTTGGCAGGGGGAAGGACTAATGAAAAACTGTTTTTT. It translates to CASSLAGGRTNEKLFF.

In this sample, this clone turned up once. The CDR3 loop reads CASSSGTGTSTDTQYF. The CDR3 nucleotides read TGTGCCAGCAGCTCTGGGACAGGGACTAGCACAGATACGCAGTATTTT. The J gene is TRBJ2-3, the V gene TRBV7-8, with TRBD1 identical over 9 bases. Trimming at V came to 4 bases and at J to 0 bases, leaving 5 bases not matched to a gene. The CDR3 sequence is 16 residues long. Germline V CDR1 and CDR2: SGHVS, FQNEAQ.

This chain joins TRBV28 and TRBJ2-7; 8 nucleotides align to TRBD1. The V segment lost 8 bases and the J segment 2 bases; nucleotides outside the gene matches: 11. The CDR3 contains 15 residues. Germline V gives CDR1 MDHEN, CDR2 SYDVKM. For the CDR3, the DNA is TGTGCCAGCGGCCGAACAGGGGGAACCGCCTACGAGCAGTACTTC. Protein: CASGRTGGTAYEQYF.

CDR3 DNA sequence: TGTGCCACCCGGCCCGAGGGGCACACCTACGAGCAGTACTTC. Protein: CATRPEGHTYEQYF. The V and J genes are TRBV6-5 and TRBJ2-7, with D tentatively TRBD1 or TRBD2 (5 bases each). The CDR3 loop spans 14 amino acids. Germline values: CDR1 MNHEY, CDR2 SVGAGI. V shed 10 bases and J shed 2 bases, with 18 bases lying between them.

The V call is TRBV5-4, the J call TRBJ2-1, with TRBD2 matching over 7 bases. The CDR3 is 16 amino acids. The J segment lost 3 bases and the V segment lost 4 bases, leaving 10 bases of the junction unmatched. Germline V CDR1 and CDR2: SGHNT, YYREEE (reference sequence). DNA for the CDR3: TGTGCCAGCAGCCTCGGGATGGCGGGAGACTACAATGAGCAGTTCTTC. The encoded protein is CASSLGMAGDYNEQFF.

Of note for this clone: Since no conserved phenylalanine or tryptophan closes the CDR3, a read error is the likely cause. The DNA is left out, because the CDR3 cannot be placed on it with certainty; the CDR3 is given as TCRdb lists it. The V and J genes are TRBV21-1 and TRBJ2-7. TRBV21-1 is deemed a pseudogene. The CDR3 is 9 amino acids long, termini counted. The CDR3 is CASSRLPDL.

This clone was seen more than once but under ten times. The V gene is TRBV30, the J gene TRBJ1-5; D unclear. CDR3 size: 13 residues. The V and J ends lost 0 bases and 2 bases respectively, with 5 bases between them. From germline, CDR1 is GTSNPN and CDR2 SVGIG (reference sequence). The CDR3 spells CAWSVVRNQPQHF. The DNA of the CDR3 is TGTGCCTGGAGTGTCGTGCGCAATCAGCCCCAGCATTTT.

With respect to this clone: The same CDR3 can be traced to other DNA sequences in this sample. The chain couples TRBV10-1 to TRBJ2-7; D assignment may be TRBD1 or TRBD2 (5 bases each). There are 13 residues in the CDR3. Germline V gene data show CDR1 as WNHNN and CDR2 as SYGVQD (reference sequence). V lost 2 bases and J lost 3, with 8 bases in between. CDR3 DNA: TGCGCCAGCAGTGAGGCTGGGGGCTACGAGCAGTACTTC. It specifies CASSEAGGYEQYF.

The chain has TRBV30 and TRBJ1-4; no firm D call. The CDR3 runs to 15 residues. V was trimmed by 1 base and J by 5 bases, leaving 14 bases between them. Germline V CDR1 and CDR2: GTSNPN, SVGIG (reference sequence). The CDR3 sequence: CAWSDKAFGNEKLFF. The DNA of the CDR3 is TGTGCCTGGAGTGACAAGGCCTTTGGGAATGAAAAACTGTTTTTT.

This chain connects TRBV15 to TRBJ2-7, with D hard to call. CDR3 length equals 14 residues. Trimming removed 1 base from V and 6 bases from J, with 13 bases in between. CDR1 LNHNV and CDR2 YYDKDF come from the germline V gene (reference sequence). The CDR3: CATSRAQYGGEQYF. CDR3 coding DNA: TGTGCCACCAGCAGAGCGCAGTACGGTGGCGAGCAGTACTTC. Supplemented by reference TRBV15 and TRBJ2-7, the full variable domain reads DAMVIQNPRYQVTQFGKPVTLSCSQTLNHNVMYWYQQKSSQAPKLLFHYYDKDFNNEADTPDNFQSRRPNTSFCFLDIRSPGLGDTAMYLCATSRAQYGGEQYFGPGTRLTVT.

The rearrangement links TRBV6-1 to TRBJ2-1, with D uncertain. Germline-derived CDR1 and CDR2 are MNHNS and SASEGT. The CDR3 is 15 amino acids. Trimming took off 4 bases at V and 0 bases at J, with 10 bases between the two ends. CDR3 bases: TGTGCCAGCAGTGTAAAAGGTGACTCCTACAATGAGCAGTTCTTC. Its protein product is CASSVKGDSYNEQFF.

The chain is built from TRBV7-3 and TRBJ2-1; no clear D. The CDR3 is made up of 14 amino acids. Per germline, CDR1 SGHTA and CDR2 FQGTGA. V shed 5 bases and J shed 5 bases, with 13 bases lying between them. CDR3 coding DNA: TGTGCCAGCAGCCTTGCTGGGGTCAACAATGAGCAGTTCTTC. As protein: CASSLAGVNNEQFF. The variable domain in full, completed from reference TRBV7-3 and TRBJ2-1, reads GAGVSQTPSNKVTEKGKYVELRCDPISGHTALYWYRQSLGQGPEFLIYFQGTGAADDSGLPNDRFFAVRPEGSVSTLKIQRTERGDSAVYLCASSLAGVNNEQFFGPGTRLTVL.

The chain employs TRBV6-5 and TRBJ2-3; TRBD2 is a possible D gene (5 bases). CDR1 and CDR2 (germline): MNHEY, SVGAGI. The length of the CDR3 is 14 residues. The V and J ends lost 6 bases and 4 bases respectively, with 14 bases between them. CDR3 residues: CASSRSGRADTQYF. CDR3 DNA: TGTGCCAGCAGCAGAAGCGGACGGGCAGATACGCAGTATTTT.

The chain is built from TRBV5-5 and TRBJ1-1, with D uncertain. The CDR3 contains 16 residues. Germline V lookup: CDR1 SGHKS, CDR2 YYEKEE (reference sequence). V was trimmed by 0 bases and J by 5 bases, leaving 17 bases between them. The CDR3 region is CASSLAMGGIRTEAFF. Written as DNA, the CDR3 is TGTGCCAGCAGCTTGGCTATGGGCGGGATCCGGACTGAAGCTTTCTTT.

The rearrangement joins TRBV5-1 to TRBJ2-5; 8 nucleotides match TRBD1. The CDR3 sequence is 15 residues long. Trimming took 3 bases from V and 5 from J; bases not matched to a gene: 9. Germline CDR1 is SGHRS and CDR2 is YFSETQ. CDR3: CASSYRQGRWETQYF. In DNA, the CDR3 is TGCGCCAGCAGCTACCGACAGGGGCGCTGGGAGACCCAGTACTTC. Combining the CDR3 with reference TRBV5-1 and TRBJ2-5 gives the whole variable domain KAGVTQTPRYLIKTRGQQVTLSCSPISGHRSVSWYQQTPGQGLQFLFEYFSETQRNKGNFPGRFSGRQFSNSRSEMNVSTLELGDSALYLCASSYRQGRWETQYFGPGTRLLVL.

Here the CDR3 reads CASSELGRRRLLFF. The CDR3, as DNA: TGTGCCAGCAGTGAATTAGGACGGCGGAGGTTGTTGTTTTTT. The V call is TRBV6-1, the J call TRBJ2-2; D possibly corresponds to TRBD2 (5 bases). Between the trimmed V and J ends, which lost 2 bases and 15 bases, there was a span of 19 bases. CDR3 length equals 14 residues. Germline V gives CDR1 MNHNS, CDR2 SASEGT.

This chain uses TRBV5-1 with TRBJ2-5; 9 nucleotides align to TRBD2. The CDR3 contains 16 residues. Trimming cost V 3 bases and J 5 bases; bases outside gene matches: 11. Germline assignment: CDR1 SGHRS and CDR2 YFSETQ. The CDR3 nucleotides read TGCGCCAGCAGCTGGTCTGGCGGGAGGGCCTTCGAGACCCAGTACTTC. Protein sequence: CASSWSGGRAFETQYF.

Written as DNA, the CDR3 is TGTGCCAGCTCACCCTCAGATTTTATGAACACTGAAGCTTTCTTT. It yields the protein CASSPSDFMNTEAFF. The chain recombines TRBV18 with TRBJ1-1, with D unclear. The CDR3 covers 15 residues. In germline, CDR1 is KGHSH, CDR2 LQKENI. V lost 3 bases to trimming and J lost 0 bases, with 11 bases between them.

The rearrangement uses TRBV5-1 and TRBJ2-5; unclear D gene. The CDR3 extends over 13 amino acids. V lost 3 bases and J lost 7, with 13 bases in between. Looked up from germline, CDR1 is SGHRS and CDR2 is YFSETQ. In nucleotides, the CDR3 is TGCGCCAGCAGCTCAGATCCCTCGGGGACCCAGTACTTC. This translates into CASSSDPSGTQYF.

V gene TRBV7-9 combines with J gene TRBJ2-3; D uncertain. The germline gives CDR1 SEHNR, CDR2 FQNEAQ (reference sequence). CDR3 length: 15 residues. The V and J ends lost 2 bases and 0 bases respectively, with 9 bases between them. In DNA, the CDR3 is TGTGCCAGCAGCTTACCGACGGTTAGCACAGATACGCAGTATTTT. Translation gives CASSLPTVSTDTQYF.